A single sample gave rise to the 7 T cell receptor beta chains below, sequenced in a study of T cells after yellow fever vaccination. TCRdb ran MiXCR on the 5' RACE reads and lists one entry per CDR3 protein. The repertoire holds roughly 320,000 distinct CDR3 sequences, about 10% seen once, with approximately 3.3% in the top ten. Here the sequenced sample was CD4+ T cells sorted from PBMCs, taken 45 days after the yellow fever booster vaccination. These receptors were obtained from a man aged 18 to 29 who received the YFV17D yellow fever vaccine.

This rearrangement joins TRBV20-1 to TRBJ1-5; D perhaps matches TRBD1 (6 bases). V shed 5 bases and J shed 3 bases, with 8 bases lying between them. CDR1 is DFQATT, CDR2 SNEGSKA, per germline (reference sequence). CDR3 length equals 12 residues. In DNA, the CDR3 is TGCAGTGCTCCAGGGGACAATCAGCCCCAGCATTTT. Translating gives CSAPGDNQPQHF.

This clonotype has just a few counts. This chain links TRBV11-2 with TRBJ2-5; 8 nucleotides agree with TRBD2. Germline V gene sequence: CDR1 SGHAT, CDR2 FQNNGV. V trimming: 4 bases; J trimming: 0 bases; junction bases outside the gene matches: 10. This CDR3 is 17 amino acids long. The CDR3, as DNA: TGTGCCAGCAGCTCCAGGCGGAGCGGGGGCCACCAAGAGACCCAGTACTTC. The encoded protein is CASSSRRSGGHQETQYF.

This clonotype was detected only a few times. The V call is TRBV6-6, the J call TRBJ1-5, with D hard to call. Deletions cut 6 bases from V and 7 bases from J, with 13 bases between. The germline gives CDR1 MNHNY, CDR2 SVGAGI (reference sequence). The CDR3 length is 13 residues. CDR3 in DNA: TGTGCCAGCAGCCTTTCCGTCGGACAGCCCCAGCATTTT. Amino acids: CASSLSVGQPQHF.

Regarding this clonotype: An end of the junction differs from the germline gene, which may be a read error. The V and J genes are TRBV27 and TRBJ2-3; D remains ambiguous. CDR1 is MNHEY and CDR2 is SMNVEV in the germline V gene (reference sequence). CDR3 length: 14 residues. CDR3 DNA: TGTGCCAGCAGTATATCCCTGATCACAGATACGCAGTATTTT. Amino acid sequence: CASSISLITDTQYF.

The gene calls are TRBV7-6 and TRBJ1-5; possible D gene TRBD1, 6 bases. Germline loops: CDR1 SGHVS, CDR2 FNYEAQ. The CDR3 totals 15 residues. Trimming removed 1 base at V and 8 bases at J, with 15 bases between. Written as DNA, the CDR3 is TGTGCCAGCAGCTTAGGAGGGGGGGTTGTTGAGCCCCAGCATTTT. Translated: CASSLGGGVVEPQHF.

This rearrangement joins TRBV7-3 to TRBJ2-1; TRBD1 or TRBD2 may be the D gene (5 bases each). Trimming stripped 8 bases from V and 3 bases from J, with 17 bases between. Germline CDR1 and CDR2: SGHTA and FQGTGA. The CDR3 contains 15 residues. This chain's CDR3 is CASATGPDFYNEQFF. In DNA form, the CDR3 reads TGTGCCAGCGCGACGGGGCCGGACTTCTACAATGAGCAGTTCTTC.

This clonotype was seen only a few times. The chain recombines TRBV18 with TRBJ1-4, with D unclear. Trimming shortened V by 2 bases and J by 8 bases, and 9 bases separated the two germline ends. The CDR3 has 13 residues. The germline V gene has CDR1 KGHSH and CDR2 LQKENI. DNA for the CDR3: TGTGCCAGCTCACCAGGCTCAAGCGAAAAACTGTTTTTT. This sequence encodes CASSPGSSEKLFF.